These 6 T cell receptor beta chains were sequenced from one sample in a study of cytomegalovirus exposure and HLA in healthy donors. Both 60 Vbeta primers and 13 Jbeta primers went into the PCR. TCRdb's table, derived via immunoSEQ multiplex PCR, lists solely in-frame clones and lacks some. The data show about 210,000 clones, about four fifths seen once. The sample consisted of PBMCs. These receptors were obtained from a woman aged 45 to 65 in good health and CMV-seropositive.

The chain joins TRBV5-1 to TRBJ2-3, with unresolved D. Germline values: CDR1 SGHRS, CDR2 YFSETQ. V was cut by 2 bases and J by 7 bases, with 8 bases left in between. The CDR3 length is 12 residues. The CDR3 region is CASSLELNTQYF. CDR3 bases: TGCGCCAGCAGCTTAGAACTAAATACGCAGTATTTT.

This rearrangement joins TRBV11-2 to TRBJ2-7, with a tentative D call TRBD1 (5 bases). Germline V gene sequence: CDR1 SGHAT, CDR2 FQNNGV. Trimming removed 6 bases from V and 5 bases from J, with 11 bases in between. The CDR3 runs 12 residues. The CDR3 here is CASRVGAHEQYF. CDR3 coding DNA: TGTGCCAGCAGGGTAGGGGCGCACGAGCAGTACTTC.

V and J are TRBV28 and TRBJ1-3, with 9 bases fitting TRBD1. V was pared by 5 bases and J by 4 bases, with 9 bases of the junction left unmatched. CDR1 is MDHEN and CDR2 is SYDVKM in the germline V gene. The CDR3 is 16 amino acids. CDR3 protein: CASSPYGTGFGNTIYF. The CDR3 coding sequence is TGTGCCAGCAGTCCCTACGGGACAGGGTTCGGAAACACCATATATTTT. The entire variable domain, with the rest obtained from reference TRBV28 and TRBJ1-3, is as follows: DVKVTQSSRYLVKRTGEKVFLECVQDMDHENMFWYRQDPGLGLRLIYFSYDVKMKEKGDIPEGYSVSREKKERFSLILESASTNQTSMYLCASSPYGTGFGNTIYFGEGSWLTVV.

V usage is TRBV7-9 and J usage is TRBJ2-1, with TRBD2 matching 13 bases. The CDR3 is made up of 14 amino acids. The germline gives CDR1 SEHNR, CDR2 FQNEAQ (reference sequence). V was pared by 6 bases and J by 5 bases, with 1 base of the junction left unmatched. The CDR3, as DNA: TGTGCCAGCAGGACTAGCGGGGGGAACAATGAGCAGTTCTTC. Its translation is CASRTSGGNNEQFF.

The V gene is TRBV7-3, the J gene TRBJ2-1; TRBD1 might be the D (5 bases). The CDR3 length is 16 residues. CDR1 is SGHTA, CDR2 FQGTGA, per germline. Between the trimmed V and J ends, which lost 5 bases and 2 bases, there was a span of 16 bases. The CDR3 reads CASSRTRVRAYNEQFF. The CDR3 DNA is TGTGCCAGCAGCCGCACCAGGGTAAGAGCCTACAATGAGCAGTTCTTC.

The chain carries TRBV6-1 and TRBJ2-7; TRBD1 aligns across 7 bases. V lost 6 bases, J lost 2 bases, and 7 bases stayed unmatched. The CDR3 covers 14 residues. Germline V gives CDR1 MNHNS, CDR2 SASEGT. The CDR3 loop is CASRIRDSTYEQYF. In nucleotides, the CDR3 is TGTGCCAGCAGGATCCGGGACAGCACCTACGAGCAGTACTTC.